This T cell receptor (beta chain) derives from a study of cytomegalovirus exposure and HLA in healthy donors. As concerns this clone: Antigen: not known.

The PCR made use of 60 Vbeta and 13 Jbeta primers. Authors' data handling: The authors later counted 65 million to 80 million unique TCR beta chains, about 11 million of them shared. Assay: immunoSEQ multiplex PCR; the TCRdb copy retains only in-frame clones and omits some. That table gives V, J and clone size, and the DNA gave D and trimming. This table holds 170,000 or so clones, 70% to 80% found once. General observations from the study: Reportedly, fewer N-insertions than the approximately 700-donor mean appeared in an Asian-associated ancestry cluster in a later analysis. Later work showed greater clonal expansion in HLA-associated TCR beta chains than in equally common others.

The germline V and J ends were trimmed by 2 bases and 5 bases, with 11 bases remaining between them. This CDR3 contains 14 residues. From germline, CDR1 is SGDLS and CDR2 YYNGEE. This receptor was obtained from a male donor in good health and CMV-seronegative. V usage is TRBV9 and J usage is TRBJ2-1, with D possibly being TRBD2 (6 bases). Sequenced input: PBMCs. The CDR3 reads CASSVALANNEQFF. The CDR3 nucleotides are TGTGCCAGCAGCGTCGCACTAGCAAACAATGAGCAGTTCTTC.